This T cell receptor beta chain was identified during a study of T-cell reconstitution after alpha-beta-depleted transplantation in children. TCRbeta library construction was performed incorporating unique molecular identifiers. TCRdb reprocessed the PCR reads with MiXCR, giving one entry per CDR3 protein. The sample lists just under 250,000 distinct CDR3 sequences, roughly a quarter occurring once. In its sample, this clonotype was seen many times. The source was PBMCs, collected before TCRalphabeta/CD19-depleted stem cell transplant. The source of this sequence is a girl aged 2-10 years with Fanconi anemia, due to receive a stem cell transplant.

For the CDR3, the DNA is TGCAGTGCTAAGATAGCGGCCACAGATACGCAGTATTTT. Amino acid sequence: CSAKIAATDTQYF. V and J are TRBV20-1 and TRBJ2-3; possible D gene TRBD2, 6 bases. Trimming pared 4 bases from V and 2 bases from J, leaving 10 bases between. There are 13 residues in the CDR3. Looked up from germline, CDR1 is DFQATT and CDR2 is SNEGSKA (reference sequence).